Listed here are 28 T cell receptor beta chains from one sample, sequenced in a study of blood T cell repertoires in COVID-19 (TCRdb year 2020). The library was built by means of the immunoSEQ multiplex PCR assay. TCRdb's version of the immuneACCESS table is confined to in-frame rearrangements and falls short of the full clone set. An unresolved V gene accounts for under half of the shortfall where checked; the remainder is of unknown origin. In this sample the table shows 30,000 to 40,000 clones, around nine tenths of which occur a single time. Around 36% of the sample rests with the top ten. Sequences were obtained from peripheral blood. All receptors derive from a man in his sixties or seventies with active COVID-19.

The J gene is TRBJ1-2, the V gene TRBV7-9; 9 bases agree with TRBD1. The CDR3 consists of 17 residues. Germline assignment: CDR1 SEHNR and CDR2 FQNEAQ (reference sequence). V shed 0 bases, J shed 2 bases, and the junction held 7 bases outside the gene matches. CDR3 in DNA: TGTGCCAGCAGCTTAGCTACGGGACAGGGCTCAAACTATGGCTACACCTTC. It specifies CASSLATGQGSNYGYTF.

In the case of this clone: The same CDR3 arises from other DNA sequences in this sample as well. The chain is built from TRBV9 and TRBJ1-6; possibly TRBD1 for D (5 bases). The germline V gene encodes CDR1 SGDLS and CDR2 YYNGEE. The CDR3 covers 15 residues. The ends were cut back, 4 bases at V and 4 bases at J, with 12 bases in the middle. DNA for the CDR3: TGTGCCAGCAGCACGGGGGACGGGTATAATTCACCCCTCCACTTT. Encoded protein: CASSTGDGYNSPLHF. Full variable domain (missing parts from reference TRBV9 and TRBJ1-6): DSGVTQTPKHLITATGQRVTLRCSPRSGDLSVYWYQQSLDQGLQFLIQYYNGEERAKGNILERFSAQQFPDLHSELNLSSLELGDSALYFCASSTGDGYNSPLHFGNGTRLTVT.

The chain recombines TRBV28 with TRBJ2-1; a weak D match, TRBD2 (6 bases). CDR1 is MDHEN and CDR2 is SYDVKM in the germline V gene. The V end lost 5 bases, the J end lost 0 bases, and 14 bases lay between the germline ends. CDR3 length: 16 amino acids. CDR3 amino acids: CASSGPGGSSYNEQFF. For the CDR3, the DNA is TGTGCCAGCAGTGGCCCCGGGGGTTCCTCCTACAATGAGCAGTTCTTC.

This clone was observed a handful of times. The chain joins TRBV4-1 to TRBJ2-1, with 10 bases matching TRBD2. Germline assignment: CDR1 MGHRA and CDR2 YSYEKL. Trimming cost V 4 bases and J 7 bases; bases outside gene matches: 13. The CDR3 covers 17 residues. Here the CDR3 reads CASSPRTLAGVGNEQFF. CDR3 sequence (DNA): TGCGCCAGCAGCCCAAGAACCCTAGCGGGAGTAGGGAATGAGCAGTTCTTC.

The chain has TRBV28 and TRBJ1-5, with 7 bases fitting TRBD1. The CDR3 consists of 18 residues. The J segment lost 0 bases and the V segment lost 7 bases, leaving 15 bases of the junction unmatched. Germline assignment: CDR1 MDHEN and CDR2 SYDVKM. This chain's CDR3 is CASIINRDSRYSNQPQHF. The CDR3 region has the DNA TGTGCCAGCATAATCAATAGGGACAGCCGTTATAGCAATCAGCCCCAGCATTTT. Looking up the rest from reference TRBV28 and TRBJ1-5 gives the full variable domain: DVKVTQSSRYLVKRTGEKVFLECVQDMDHENMFWYRQDPGLGLRLIYFSYDVKMKEKGDIPEGYSVSREKKERFSLILESASTNQTSMYLCASIINRDSRYSNQPQHFGDGTRLSIL.

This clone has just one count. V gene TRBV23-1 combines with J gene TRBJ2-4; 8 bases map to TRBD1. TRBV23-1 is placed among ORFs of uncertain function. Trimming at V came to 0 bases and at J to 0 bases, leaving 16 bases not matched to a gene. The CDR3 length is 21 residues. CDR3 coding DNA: TGCGCCAGCAGTCAATCGAGGACAGGGATGATATGGGAGCTAGCCAAAAACATTCAGTACTTC. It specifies CASSQSRTGMIWELAKNIQYF.

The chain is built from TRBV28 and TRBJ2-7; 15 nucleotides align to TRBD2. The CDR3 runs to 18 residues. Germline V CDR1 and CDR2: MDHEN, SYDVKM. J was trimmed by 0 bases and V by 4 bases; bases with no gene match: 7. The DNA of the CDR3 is TGTGCCAGCAGTTCCGGGACTAGCGGGAGGCCCAACTCCTACGAGCAGTACTTC. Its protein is CASSSGTSGRPNSYEQYF.

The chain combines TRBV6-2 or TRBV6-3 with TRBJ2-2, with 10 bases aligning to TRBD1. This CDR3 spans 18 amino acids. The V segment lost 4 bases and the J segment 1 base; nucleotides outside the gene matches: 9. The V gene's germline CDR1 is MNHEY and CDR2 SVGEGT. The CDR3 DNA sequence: TGTGCCAGCAGTTGGCCGACAGGGGGCAACGGGAACACCGGGGAGCTGTTTTTT. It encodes CASSWPTGGNGNTGELFF.

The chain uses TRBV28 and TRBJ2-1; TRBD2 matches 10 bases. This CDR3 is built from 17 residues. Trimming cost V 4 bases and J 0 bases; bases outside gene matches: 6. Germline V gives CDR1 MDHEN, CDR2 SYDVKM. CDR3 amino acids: CASSSSRTSGSYNEQFF. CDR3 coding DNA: TGTGCCAGCAGTTCCTCTAGGACTAGCGGCTCCTACAATGAGCAGTTCTTC. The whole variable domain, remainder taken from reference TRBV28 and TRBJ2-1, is DVKVTQSSRYLVKRTGEKVFLECVQDMDHENMFWYRQDPGLGLRLIYFSYDVKMKEKGDIPEGYSVSREKKERFSLILESASTNQTSMYLCASSSSRTSGSYNEQFFGPGTRLTVL.

Here the CDR3 DNA reads TGTGCCAGCTCACCTAGAGGGAGCGAGAGAGAGACCCAGTACTTC. It codes for CASSPRGSERETQYF. The V gene is TRBV18, the J gene TRBJ2-5, with D possibly matching TRBD2 (5 bases). The V and J ends lost 3 bases and 4 bases respectively, with 15 bases between them. This CDR3 is 15 amino acids long. Germline V lookup: CDR1 KGHSH, CDR2 LQKENI.

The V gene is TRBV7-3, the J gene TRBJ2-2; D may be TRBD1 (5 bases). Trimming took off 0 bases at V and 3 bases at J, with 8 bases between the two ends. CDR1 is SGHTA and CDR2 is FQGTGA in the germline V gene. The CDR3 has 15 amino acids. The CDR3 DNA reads TGTGCCAGCAGCTTAACCAGGGATGACACCGGGGAGCTGTTTTTT. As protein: CASSLTRDDTGELFF.

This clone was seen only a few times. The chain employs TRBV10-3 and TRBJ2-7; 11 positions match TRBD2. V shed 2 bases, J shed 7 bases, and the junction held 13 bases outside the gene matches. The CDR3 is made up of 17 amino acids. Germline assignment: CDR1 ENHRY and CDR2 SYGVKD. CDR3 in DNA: TGTGCCATCAGTGAGCACGGGGGAACTAGCGGGAGTTGGGAGCAGTACTTC. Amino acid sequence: CAISEHGGTSGSWEQYF.

Here the CDR3 DNA reads TGTGCCAGCAGTACGGCAACGCGGGGGACCTACAATGAGCAGTTCTTC. This translates into CASSTATRGTYNEQFF. The chain links TRBV28 to TRBJ2-1; 7 bases agree with TRBD2. The CDR3 is 16 amino acids. Germline loops: CDR1 MDHEN, CDR2 SYDVKM. V gave up 5 bases and J gave up 2 bases; unmatched junction bases: 9.

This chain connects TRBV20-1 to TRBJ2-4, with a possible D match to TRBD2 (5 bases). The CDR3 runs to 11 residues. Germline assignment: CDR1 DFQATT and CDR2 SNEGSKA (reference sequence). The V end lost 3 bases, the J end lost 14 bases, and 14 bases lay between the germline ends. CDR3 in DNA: TGCAGTGCTAGGAACCGGGAAACCAAGTACTTC. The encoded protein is CSARNRETKYF.

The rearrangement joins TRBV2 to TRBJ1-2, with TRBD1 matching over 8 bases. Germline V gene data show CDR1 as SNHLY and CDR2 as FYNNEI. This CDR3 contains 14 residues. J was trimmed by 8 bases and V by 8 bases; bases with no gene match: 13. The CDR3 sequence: CASLNRTGRSGYTF. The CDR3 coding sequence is TGTGCCAGCCTTAACCGGACAGGGCGGTCGGGCTACACCTTC.

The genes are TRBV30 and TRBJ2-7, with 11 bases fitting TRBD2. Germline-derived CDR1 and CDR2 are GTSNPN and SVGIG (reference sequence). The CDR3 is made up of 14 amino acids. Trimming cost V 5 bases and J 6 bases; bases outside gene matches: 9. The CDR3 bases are TGTGCCTGGGAGCTAGCGGGAGGCCGGGGCGAGCAGTACTTC. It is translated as CAWELAGGRGEQYF.

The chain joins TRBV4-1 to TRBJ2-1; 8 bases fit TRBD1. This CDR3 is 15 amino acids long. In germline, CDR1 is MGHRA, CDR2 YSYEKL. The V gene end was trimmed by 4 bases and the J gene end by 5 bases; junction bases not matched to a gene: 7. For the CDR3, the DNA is TGCGCCAGCAGCCCTCAGGGGGCCACTAACAATGAGCAGTTCTTC. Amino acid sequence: CASSPQGATNNEQFF.

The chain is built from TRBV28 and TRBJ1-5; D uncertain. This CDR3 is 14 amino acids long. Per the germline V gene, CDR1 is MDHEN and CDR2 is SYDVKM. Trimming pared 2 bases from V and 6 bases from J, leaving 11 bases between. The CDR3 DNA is TGTGCCAGCAGTTTAAGGCAACTAAGTCAGCCCCAGCATTTT. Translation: CASSLRQLSQPQHF.

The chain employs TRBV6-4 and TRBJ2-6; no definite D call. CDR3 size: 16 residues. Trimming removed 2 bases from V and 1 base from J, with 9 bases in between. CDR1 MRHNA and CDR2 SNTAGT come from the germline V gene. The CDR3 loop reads CASSDSPRSGANVLTF. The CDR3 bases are TGTGCCAGCAGTGACAGTCCGAGGTCTGGGGCCAACGTCCTGACTTTC.

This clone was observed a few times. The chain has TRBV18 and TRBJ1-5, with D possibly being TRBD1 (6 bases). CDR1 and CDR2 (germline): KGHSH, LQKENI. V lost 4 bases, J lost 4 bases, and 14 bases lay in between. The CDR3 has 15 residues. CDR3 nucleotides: TGTGCCAGCTCACTGGATGGGGGCGGGAATCAGCCCCAGCATTTT. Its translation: CASSLDGGGNQPQHF.

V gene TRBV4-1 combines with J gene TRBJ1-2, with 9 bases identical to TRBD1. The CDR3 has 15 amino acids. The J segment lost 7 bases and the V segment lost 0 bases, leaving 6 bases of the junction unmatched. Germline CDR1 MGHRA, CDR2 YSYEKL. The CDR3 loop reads CASSQDEGQGTGYTF. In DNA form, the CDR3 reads TGCGCCAGCAGCCAAGATGAGGGACAGGGTACTGGCTACACCTTC.

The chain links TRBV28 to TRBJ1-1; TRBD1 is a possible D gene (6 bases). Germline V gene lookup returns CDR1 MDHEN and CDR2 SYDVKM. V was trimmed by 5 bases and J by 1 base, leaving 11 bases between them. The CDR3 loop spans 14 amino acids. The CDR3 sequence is CASSPGQRNTEAFF. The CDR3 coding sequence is TGTGCCAGCAGTCCCGGACAGAGGAACACTGAAGCTTTCTTT.

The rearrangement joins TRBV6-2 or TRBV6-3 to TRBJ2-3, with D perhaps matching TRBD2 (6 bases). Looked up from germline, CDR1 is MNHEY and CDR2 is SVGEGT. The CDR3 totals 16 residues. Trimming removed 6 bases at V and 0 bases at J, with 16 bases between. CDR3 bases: TGTGCCAGCAGCCGCACGCTGGGGGGAAGCACAGATACGCAGTATTTT. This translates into CASSRTLGGSTDTQYF.

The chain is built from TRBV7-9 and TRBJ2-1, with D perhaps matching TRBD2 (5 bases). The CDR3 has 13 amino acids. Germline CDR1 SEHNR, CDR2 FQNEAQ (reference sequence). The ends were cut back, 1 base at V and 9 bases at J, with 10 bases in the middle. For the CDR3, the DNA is TGTGCCAGCAGCTTAGGAGGGTACGGTGAGCAGTTCTTC. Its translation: CASSLGGYGEQFF.

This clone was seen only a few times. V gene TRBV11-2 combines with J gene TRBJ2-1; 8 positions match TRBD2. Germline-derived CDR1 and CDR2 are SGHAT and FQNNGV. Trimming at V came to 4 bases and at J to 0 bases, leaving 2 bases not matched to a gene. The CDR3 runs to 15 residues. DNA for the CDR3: TGTGCCAGCAGCTACAGCGGGAGCTCCTACAATGAGCAGTTCTTC. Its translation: CASSYSGSSYNEQFF.

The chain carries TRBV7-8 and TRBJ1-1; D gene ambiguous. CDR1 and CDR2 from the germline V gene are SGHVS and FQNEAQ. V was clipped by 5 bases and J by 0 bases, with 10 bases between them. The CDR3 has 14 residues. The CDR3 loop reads CASSPTELNTEAFF. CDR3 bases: TGTGCCAGCAGCCCCACAGAGTTGAACACTGAAGCTTTCTTT.

The CDR3 region is CASSLGVPGTGIDYTF. The CDR3 nucleotides read TGTGCCAGCAGCTTAGGTGTCCCCGGGACAGGGATAGACTACACCTTC. The chain recombines TRBV7-2 with TRBJ1-2; 9 positions agree with TRBD1. V gave up 1 base and J gave up 10 bases; unmatched junction bases: 13. CDR1 and CDR2 from the germline V gene are SGHTA and FQGNSA. The CDR3 has 16 residues.

The CDR3 is CASSLVSSGYEQYF. CDR3 nucleotide sequence: TGTGCCAGCAGCTTGGTTTCTAGCGGGTACGAGCAGTACTTC. J is TRBJ2-7 and V is TRBV5-8; 8 bases agree with TRBD2. Trimming at V came to 0 bases and at J to 4 bases, leaving 3 bases not matched to a gene. CDR3 length: 14 amino acids. CDR1 and CDR2 from the germline V gene are SGHTS and YDEGEE.